The rows below give T cell receptor beta chains drawn from one sample of a study of blood T cells in healthy people across ages. TCRdb processed the 5' RACE reads anew with MiXCR; each CDR3 protein has one entry. Among about 1.5 million distinct CDR3 sequences listed, around 40% were seen once. The material sequenced was blood. Receptors originate from a woman aged 18-29 years in good health. The CDR3 runs from the conserved cysteine through the conserved F or W. D genes are given only for firm matches. Size is stated for part of the rows, as once, few or many counts, or as a class when the clone is expanded.

clone_size	v_call	d_call	j_call	cdr3_nt	cdr3_aa
-	TRBV7-2	-	TRBJ1-2	TGTGCCAGCAGCTTATCAGGGGCGTCGAACTATGGCTACACCTTC	CASSLSGASNYGYTF
-	TRBV6-6	TRBD2	TRBJ2-2	TGTGCCAGCAGTTACTGGGGGGGTAACACCGGGGAGCTGTTTTTT	CASSYWGGNTGELFF
few	TRBV12-3/TRBV12-4	TRBD1	TRBJ1-5	TGTGCCAGCAGTTTAAGGGGGCTTAGCAATCAGCCCCAGCATTTT	CASSLRGLSNQPQHF
many	TRBV29-1	-	TRBJ1-1	TGCAGCGTCGCAGGGTTGAACACTGAAGCTTTCTTT	CSVAGLNTEAFF
-	TRBV7-2	-	TRBJ2-7	TGTGCCAGCAGCTTTGGGGTATCCTCTTCCGAGCAGTACTTC	CASSFGVSSSEQYF
few	TRBV5-1	-	TRBJ1-4	TGCGCCAGCAGCCCGGGACGGGGATCAACTAATGAAAAACTGTTTTTT	CASSPGRGSTNEKLFF
-	TRBV20-1	TRBD2	TRBJ2-3	TGCAGTGCCCGGCGGGGGGGATCACCAGATACGCAGTATTTT	CSARRGGSPDTQYF
-	TRBV10-3	-	TRBJ2-3	TGTGCCATCAGTCAGGGCCCAGATACGCAGTATTTT	CAISQGPDTQYF
-	TRBV20-1	-	TRBJ1-1	TGCAGTGCGGCGGGCCTCCCGGAAGAGGCTTTCTTT	CSAAGLPEEAFF
few	TRBV27	TRBD2	TRBJ2-3	TGTGCCAGCAGTTTATTAGAATGGCGGGAGGTTCCAGATACGCAGTATTTT	CASSLLEWREVPDTQYF
few	TRBV5-1	TRBD2	TRBJ2-2	TGCGCCAGCAGCTTGACTAGCGGGGCGAACACCGGGGAGCTGTTTTTT	CASSLTSGANTGELFF
-	TRBV20-1	-	TRBJ2-1	TGCAGTGGAGGGACTCCCTACAATGAGCAGTTCTTC	CSGGTPYNEQFF
-	TRBV5-1	-	TRBJ1-5	TGCGCCAGCAGCTTGGTCGGCAGTCCTAGGAATCAGCCCCAGCATTTT	CASSLVGSPRNQPQHF
once	TRBV10-3	-	TRBJ2-2	TGTGCCACCTCGGTCGACACCGGGGAGCTGTTTTTT	CATSVDTGELFF
-	TRBV4-1	TRBD2	TRBJ2-1	TGCGCCAGCAGCCGGACTAGCGGGGGCCTCATAGTCGGCTACGAGCAGTTCTTC	CASSRTSGGLIVGYEQFF
few	TRBV29-1	TRBD1	TRBJ1-1	TGCAGCGTTGAAGGGGGAGGGCAGGGGGTCTCTGAAGCTTTCTTT	CSVEGGGQGVSEAFF
few	TRBV10-2	-	TRBJ1-5	TGCGCCAGCAGCCTGGGCAGCACAATGCATTTT	CASSLGSTMHF
-	TRBV7-9	-	TRBJ2-3	TGTGCCAGCAGCTTTTCGGGGGGCGTAGATACGCAGTATTTT	CASSFSGGVDTQYF
-	TRBV6-1	-	TRBJ1-1	TGTGCCACCGAGAGGACGGTTAACACTGAAGCTTTCTTT	CATERTVNTEAFF
once	TRBV3-1	-	TRBJ2-7	TGTGCCAGCAGCCGCCGGGCCGTCAATGACGAGCAGTACTTC	CASSRRAVNDEQYF
-	TRBV5-1	-	TRBJ1-5	TGCGCCGGCAGCTTGCGGCCCGGGGAGGGCAATCAGCCCCAGCATTTT	CAGSLRPGEGNQPQHF
few	TRBV6-6	-	TRBJ2-7	TGTGCCAGCAGTTATTACCACCAATACGAGCAGTACTTC	CASSYYHQYEQYF
-	TRBV9	TRBD1	TRBJ2-7	TGTGCCAGCAGCGTAGCCGGACAGGCCAGCGAGCAGTACTTC	CASSVAGQASEQYF
few	TRBV29-1	-	TRBJ2-3	TGCAGCGTTGACCTCCCCCTCGCTAGCGCTACGGATACGCAGTATTTT	CSVDLPLASATDTQYF
-	TRBV6-2/TRBV6-3	-	TRBJ2-7	TGTGCCAGCAGTTACTCAGACCAGGGCTACTACGAGCAGTACTTC	CASSYSDQGYYEQYF
-	TRBV4-3	TRBD2	TRBJ2-7	TGCGCCAGCAGCCAAGATTGGCGTGTTAGCGGGGGGTACAATGAGCAGTACTTC	CASSQDWRVSGGYNEQYF
-	TRBV6-2/TRBV6-3	-	TRBJ2-1	TGTGCCAGCAGTTCGATACTAGTTTCCAATGAGCAGTTCTTC	CASSSILVSNEQFF
-	TRBV29-1	TRBD1	TRBJ2-7	TGCAGCGCAGGGGGAGCCTACAATGAGCAGTACTTC	CSAGGAYNEQYF
few	TRBV4-3	-	TRBJ2-5	TGCGCCAGCAGCCAAGAGCCGGGGGCGAAGACCCAGTACTTC	CASSQEPGAKTQYF
-	TRBV6-6	TRBD1	TRBJ2-7	TGTGCCAGCAGTTACTCGAAGGACAGGGGTCGGTACGAGCAGTACTTC	CASSYSKDRGRYEQYF
-	TRBV7-9	-	TRBJ1-1	TGTGCCAGCAGCTCTCTGAGAATTACAGATGAAGCTTTCTTT	CASSSLRITDEAFF
many	TRBV14	TRBD1	TRBJ1-2	TGTGCCAGCAGCCGACAGGGACGCAACTATGGCTACACCTTC	CASSRQGRNYGYTF
-	TRBV21-1	-	TRBJ2-2	TGTGCCAGCAGCCAAAGCAGAGACAGGGCAGCCACCGGGGAGCTGTTTTTT	CASSQSRDRAATGELFF
-	TRBV2	-	TRBJ1-6	TGTGCCAGCAGTGAGGCCAGCAGCTCCTATAATTCACCCCTCCACTTT	CASSEASSSYNSPLHF
-	TRBV29-1	-	TRBJ1-2	TGCAGCGTGACCGGGACGCATGGCTACACCTTC	CSVTGTHGYTF
-	TRBV20-1	TRBD2	TRBJ2-3	TGCAGTGCTAGAGGTGCCGAACGGAAATTAGCGGGGCGGCAAGATACGCAGTATTTT	CSARGAERKLAGRQDTQYF
few	TRBV3-1	TRBD1	TRBJ1-2	TGTGCCAGCAGCCGACAGGGGAGAGGCTATGGCTACACCTTC	CASSRQGRGYGYTF